The 11 T cell receptor beta chains below come from one sample, sequenced in a study of blood T cell repertoires in COVID-19. Assay used: immunoSEQ multiplex PCR; TCRdb lists only in-frame clones, some missing. This repertoire shows around 170,000 clones, around three quarters found once; its top ten account for roughly 6.8%. Sequenced material: peripheral blood. Every receptor here comes from a man aged 65 to 79 with active or convalescent COVID-19.

This chain uses TRBV18 with TRBJ2-5; TRBD1 agrees at 7 bases. Germline V gene lookup returns CDR1 KGHSH and CDR2 LQKENI. CDR3 size: 13 residues. V shed 5 bases, J shed 3 bases, and the junction held 3 bases outside the gene matches. CDR3: CASSTGTEETQYF. DNA of the CDR3: TGTGCCAGCTCAACCGGGACAGAAGAGACCCAGTACTTC. Combining the CDR3 with reference TRBV18 and TRBJ2-5 gives the whole variable domain NAGVMQNPRHLVRRRGQEARLRCSPMKGHSHVYWYRQLPEEGLKFMVYLQKENIIDESGMPKERFSAEFPKEGPSILRIQQVVRGDSAAYFCASSTGTEETQYFGPGTRLLVL.

This chain uses TRBV11-1 with TRBJ2-1; TRBD1 aligns across 12 bases. V lost 4 bases to trimming and J lost 6 bases; unmatched junction nucleotides: 7. The CDR3 loop spans 16 amino acids. Germline V gene lookup returns CDR1 SGHAT and CDR2 FQDESV (reference sequence). The CDR3 sequence: CASSSGGTGGFNEQFF. Written as DNA, the CDR3 is TGTGCCAGCAGCTCAGGGGGGACAGGGGGCTTCAATGAGCAGTTCTTC.

The V and J genes are TRBV6-6 and TRBJ2-7, with TRBD2 matching 9 bases. CDR1 is MNHNY and CDR2 is SVGAGI in the germline V gene (reference sequence). CDR3 size: 15 residues. J was trimmed by 4 bases and V by 7 bases; bases with no gene match: 11. CDR3 in DNA: TGTGCCAGCACCTACCAGAGACTAGCGGCTTACGAGCAGTACTTC. It translates to CASTYQRLAAYEQYF.

The chain combines TRBV6-1 with TRBJ1-5; 10 positions agree with TRBD1. The V gene's germline CDR1 is MNHNS and CDR2 SASEGT. V shed 2 bases, J shed 7 bases, and the junction held 5 bases outside the gene matches. The CDR3 is made up of 15 amino acids. The CDR3 DNA reads TGTGCCAGCAGTGAACAGACAGGGGGCGACCAGCCCCAGCATTTT. Residues: CASSEQTGGDQPQHF.

This sequence joins TRBV7-2 and TRBJ1-5; D is perhaps TRBD1 (6 bases). CDR1 SGHTA and CDR2 FQGNSA come from the germline V gene. The CDR3 length is 15 residues. Trimming stripped 5 bases from V and 0 bases from J, with 11 bases between. The CDR3 loop is CASSPTGFSNQPQHF. The CDR3 bases are TGTGCCAGCAGCCCCACAGGGTTTAGCAATCAGCCCCAGCATTTT.

The J gene is TRBJ2-5, the V gene TRBV18, with a tentative D call TRBD2 (5 bases). Trimming shortened V by 3 bases and J by 0 bases, and 5 bases separated the two germline ends. The CDR3 consists of 13 residues. Germline CDR1 reads KGHSH; CDR2 reads LQKENI. The CDR3 DNA reads as TGTGCCAGCTCACCGGACTACCAAGAGACCCAGTACTTC. Protein sequence: CASSPDYQETQYF.

This chain joins TRBV4-2 and TRBJ2-7; 7 bases agree with TRBD1. The germline gives CDR1 LGHNA, CDR2 YNFKEQ. J gave up 6 bases and V 1 base, and 3 bases lay outside the gene matches. The CDR3 runs to 13 residues. Here the CDR3 DNA reads TGTGCCAGCAGCCAAGCGACAGGGATCGAGCAGTACTTC. Translating it yields CASSQATGIEQYF.

The chain recombines TRBV5-1 with TRBJ2-2; D might be TRBD2 (5 bases). V lost 1 base, J lost 1 base, and 11 bases lay in between. CDR1 SGHRS and CDR2 YFSETQ come from the germline V gene. The CDR3 sequence is 16 residues long. In DNA, the CDR3 is TGCGCCAGCAGCTTGTCGTCGGGGATGAACACCGGGGAGCTGTTTTTT. This sequence encodes CASSLSSGMNTGELFF.

The chain couples TRBV4-3 to TRBJ2-7; TRBD2 matches 8 bases. With V trimmed by 3 bases and J by 5 bases, 9 bases remained unmatched. This CDR3 region has 15 residues. Germline-derived CDR1 and CDR2 are LGHNA and YSLEER. CDR3 loop: CASSHVAGSSHEQYF. CDR3 sequence (DNA): TGCGCCAGCAGCCACGTAGCGGGGAGTTCCCACGAGCAGTACTTC.

This chain connects TRBV5-4 to TRBJ2-7, with TRBD1 identical over 9 bases. Looked up from germline, CDR1 is SGHNT and CDR2 is YYREEE (reference sequence). The CDR3 is 16 amino acids. Germline trimming cut 0 bases from V and 2 bases from J; bases unmatched to any gene: 6. The CDR3 sequence: CASSLAPGQGTYEQYF. The CDR3 DNA follows: TGTGCCAGCAGCTTGGCCCCGGGACAGGGCACCTACGAGCAGTACTTC.

The chain is built from TRBV24-1 and TRBJ2-7, with D perhaps TRBD2 (6 bases). V was pared by 1 base and J by 6 bases, with 9 bases between. This CDR3 has 13 amino acids. CDR1 and CDR2 (germline): KGHDR, SFDVKD. The CDR3 loop is CATSDLVGGEQYF. The CDR3 coding sequence is TGTGCCACCAGTGATTTAGTGGGGGGCGAGCAGTACTTC.